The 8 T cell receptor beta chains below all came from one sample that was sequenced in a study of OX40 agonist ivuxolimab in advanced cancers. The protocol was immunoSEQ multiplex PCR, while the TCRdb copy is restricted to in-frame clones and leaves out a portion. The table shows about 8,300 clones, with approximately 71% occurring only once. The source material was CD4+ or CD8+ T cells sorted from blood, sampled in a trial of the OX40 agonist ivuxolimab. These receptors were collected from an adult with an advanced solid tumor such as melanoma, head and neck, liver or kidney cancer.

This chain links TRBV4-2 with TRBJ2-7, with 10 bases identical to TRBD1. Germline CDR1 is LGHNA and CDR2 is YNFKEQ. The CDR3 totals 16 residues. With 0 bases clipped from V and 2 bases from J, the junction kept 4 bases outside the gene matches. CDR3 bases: TGTGCCAGCAGCCAAGAGGGGACAGGGGAACCCTACGAGCAGTACTTC. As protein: CASSQEGTGEPYEQYF.

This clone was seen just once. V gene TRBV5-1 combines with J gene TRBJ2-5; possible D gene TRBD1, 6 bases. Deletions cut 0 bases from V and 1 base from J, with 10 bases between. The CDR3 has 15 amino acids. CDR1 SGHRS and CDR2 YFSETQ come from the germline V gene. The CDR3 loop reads CASSLEGVSQETQYF. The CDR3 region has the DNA TGCGCCAGCAGCTTGGAGGGGGTCAGCCAAGAGACCCAGTACTTC. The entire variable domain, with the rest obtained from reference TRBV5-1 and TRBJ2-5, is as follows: KAGVTQTPRYLIKTRGQQVTLSCSPISGHRSVSWYQQTPGQGLQFLFEYFSETQRNKGNFPGRFSGRQFSNSRSEMNVSTLELGDSALYLCASSLEGVSQETQYFGPGTRLLVL.

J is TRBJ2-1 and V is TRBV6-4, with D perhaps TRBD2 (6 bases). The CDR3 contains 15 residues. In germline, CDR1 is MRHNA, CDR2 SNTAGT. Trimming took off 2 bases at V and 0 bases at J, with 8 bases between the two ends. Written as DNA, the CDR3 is TGTGCCAGCAGTGACGTAGCGGACTCCTACAATGAGCAGTTCTTC. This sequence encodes CASSDVADSYNEQFF.

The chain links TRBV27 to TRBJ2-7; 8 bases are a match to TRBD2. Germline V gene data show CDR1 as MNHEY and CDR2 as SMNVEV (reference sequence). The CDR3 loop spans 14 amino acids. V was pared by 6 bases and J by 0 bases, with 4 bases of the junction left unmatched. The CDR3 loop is CASSPGGFSYEQYF. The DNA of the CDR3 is TGTGCCAGCAGCCCGGGGGGGTTCTCCTACGAGCAGTACTTC.

The CDR3 region has the DNA TGTGCCAGCAGCGACGGGGGTGCTAGCAATCAGCCCCAGCATTTT. The encoded protein is CASSDGGASNQPQHF. This sequence joins TRBV9 and TRBJ1-5, with D perhaps matching TRBD1 (5 bases). Trimming pared 3 bases from V and 0 bases from J, leaving 10 bases between. Germline CDR1 and CDR2: SGDLS and YYNGEE. CDR3 length: 15 residues.

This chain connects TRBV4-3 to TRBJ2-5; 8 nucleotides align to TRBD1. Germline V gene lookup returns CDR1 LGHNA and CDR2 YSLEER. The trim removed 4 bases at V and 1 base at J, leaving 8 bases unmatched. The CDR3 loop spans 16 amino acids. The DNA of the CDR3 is TGCGCCAGCAGCCGGACAGGGCCGCCAACCCAAGAGACCCAGTACTTC. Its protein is CASSRTGPPTQETQYF.

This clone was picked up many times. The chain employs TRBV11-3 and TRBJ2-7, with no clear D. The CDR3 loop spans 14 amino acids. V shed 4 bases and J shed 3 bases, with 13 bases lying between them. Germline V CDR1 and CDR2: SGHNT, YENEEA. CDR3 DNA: TGTGCCAGCAGCTCCCCCCAAGGCGGCTACGAGCAGTACTTC. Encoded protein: CASSSPQGGYEQYF.

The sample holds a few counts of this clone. In DNA form, the CDR3 reads TGTGCCAGCAGCTTTGCGGGGGGGCTGAGAGATACGCAGTATTTT. Residues: CASSFAGGLRDTQYF. V gene TRBV13 combines with J gene TRBJ2-3, with 9 bases matching TRBD2. CDR3 length equals 15 residues. The germline V gene has CDR1 PRHDT and CDR2 FYEKMQ (reference sequence). J was trimmed by 5 bases and V by 3 bases; bases with no gene match: 6. Full variable domain (rest looked up from reference TRBV13 and TRBJ2-3): AAGVIQSPRHLIKEKRETATLKCYPIPRHDTVYWYQQGPGQDPQFLISFYEKMQSDKGSIPDRFSAQQFSDYHSELNMSSLELGDSALYFCASSFAGGLRDTQYFGPGTRLTVL.